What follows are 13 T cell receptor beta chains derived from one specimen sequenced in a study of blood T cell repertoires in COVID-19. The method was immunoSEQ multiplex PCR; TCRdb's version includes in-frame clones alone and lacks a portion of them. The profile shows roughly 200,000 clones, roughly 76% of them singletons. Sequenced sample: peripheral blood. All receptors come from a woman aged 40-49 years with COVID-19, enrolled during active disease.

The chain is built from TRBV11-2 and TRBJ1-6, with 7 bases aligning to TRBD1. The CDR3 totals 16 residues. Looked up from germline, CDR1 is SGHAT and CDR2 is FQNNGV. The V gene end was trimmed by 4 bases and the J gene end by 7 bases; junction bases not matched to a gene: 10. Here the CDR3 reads CASSSTWDSKNSPLHF. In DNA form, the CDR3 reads TGTGCCAGCAGCTCGACCTGGGACAGCAAAAATTCACCCCTCCACTTT.

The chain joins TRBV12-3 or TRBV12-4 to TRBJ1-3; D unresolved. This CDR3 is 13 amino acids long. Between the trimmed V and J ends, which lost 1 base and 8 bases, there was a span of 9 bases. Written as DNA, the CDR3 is TGTGCCAGCAGTTTAGGTAGCCGGGACACCATATATTTT. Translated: CASSLGSRDTIYF.

The CDR3 sequence is CASSSGTGRYQETQYF. Written as DNA, the CDR3 is TGCGCCAGCAGCTCTGGGACAGGCCGGTACCAAGAGACCCAGTACTTC. V is TRBV5-1 and J is TRBJ2-5, with 8 bases identical to TRBD1. CDR1 is SGHRS and CDR2 is YFSETQ in the germline V gene. V dropped 3 bases and J dropped 0; count of bases not matched to a gene: 7. This CDR3 region has 16 residues.

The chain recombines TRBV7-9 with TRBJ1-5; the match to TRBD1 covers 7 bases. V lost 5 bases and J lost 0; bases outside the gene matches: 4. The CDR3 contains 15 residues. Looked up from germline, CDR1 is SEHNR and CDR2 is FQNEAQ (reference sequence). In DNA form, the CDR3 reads TGTGCCAGCAGCAAACAGGGGTCTAGCAATCAGCCCCAGCATTTT. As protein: CASSKQGSSNQPQHF. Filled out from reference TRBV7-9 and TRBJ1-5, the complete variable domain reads DTGVSQNPRHKITKRGQNVTFRCDPISEHNRLYWYRQTLGQGPEFLTYFQNEAQLEKSRLLSDRFSAERPKGSFSTLEIQRTEQGDSAMYLCASSKQGSSNQPQHFGDGTRLSIL.

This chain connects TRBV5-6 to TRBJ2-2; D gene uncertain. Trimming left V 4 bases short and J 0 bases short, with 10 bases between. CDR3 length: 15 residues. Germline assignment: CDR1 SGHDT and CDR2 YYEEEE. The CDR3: CASSVGRTNTGELFF. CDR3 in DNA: TGTGCCAGCAGCGTTGGCAGAACGAACACCGGGGAGCTGTTTTTT.

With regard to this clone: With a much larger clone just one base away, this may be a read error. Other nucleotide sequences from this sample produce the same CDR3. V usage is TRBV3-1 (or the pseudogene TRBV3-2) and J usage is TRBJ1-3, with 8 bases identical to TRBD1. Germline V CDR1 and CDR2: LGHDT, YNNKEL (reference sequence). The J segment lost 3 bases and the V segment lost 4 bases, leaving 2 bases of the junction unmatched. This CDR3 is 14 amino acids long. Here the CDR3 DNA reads TGTGCCAGCAGCCTAGGGACAGGTGGAAACACCATATATTTT. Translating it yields CASSLGTGGNTIYF.

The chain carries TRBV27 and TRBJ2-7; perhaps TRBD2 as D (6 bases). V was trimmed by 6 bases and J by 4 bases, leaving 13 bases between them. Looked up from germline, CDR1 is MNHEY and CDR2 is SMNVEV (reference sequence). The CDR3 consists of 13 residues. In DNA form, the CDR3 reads TGTGCCAGCAGAGAAAGCGGGTTGTACGAGCAGTACTTC. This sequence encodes CASRESGLYEQYF.

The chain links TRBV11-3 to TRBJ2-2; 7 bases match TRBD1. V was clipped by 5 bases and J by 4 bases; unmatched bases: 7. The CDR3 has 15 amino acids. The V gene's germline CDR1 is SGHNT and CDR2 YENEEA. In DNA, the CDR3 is TGTGCCAGCAGCCTACAGGGGCGCCCCACCGGGGAGCTGTTTTTT. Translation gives CASSLQGRPTGELFF.

The CDR3 is CASSEFGAGGYGANVLTF. Here the CDR3 DNA reads TGTGCCAGCAGTGAATTCGGGGCAGGGGGCTATGGGGCCAACGTCCTGACTTTC. The chain recombines TRBV6-1 with TRBJ2-6; 8 bases align to TRBD1. Germline values: CDR1 MNHNS, CDR2 SASEGT. The CDR3 length is 18 residues. V was clipped by 2 bases and J by 3 bases; unmatched bases: 9.

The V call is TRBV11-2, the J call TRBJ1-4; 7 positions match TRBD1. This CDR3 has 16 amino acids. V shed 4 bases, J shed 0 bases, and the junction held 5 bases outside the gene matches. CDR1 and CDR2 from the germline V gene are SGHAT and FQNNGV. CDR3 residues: CASSSAGGTTNEKLFF. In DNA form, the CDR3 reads TGTGCCAGCAGCTCCGCAGGGGGTACAACTAATGAAAAACTGTTTTTT.

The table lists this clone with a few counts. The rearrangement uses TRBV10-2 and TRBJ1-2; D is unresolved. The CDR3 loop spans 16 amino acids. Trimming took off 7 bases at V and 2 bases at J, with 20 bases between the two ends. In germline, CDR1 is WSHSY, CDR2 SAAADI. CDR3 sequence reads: CASNPARAPINYGYTF. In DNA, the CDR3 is TGCGCCAGCAACCCCGCCCGCGCTCCAATCAACTATGGCTACACCTTC.

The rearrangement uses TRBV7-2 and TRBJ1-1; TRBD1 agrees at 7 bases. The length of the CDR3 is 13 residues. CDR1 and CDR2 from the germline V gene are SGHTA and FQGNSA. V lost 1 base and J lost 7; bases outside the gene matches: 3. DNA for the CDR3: TGTGCCAGCAGCTTAGAAGGGGGCGGTGAAGCTTTCTTT. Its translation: CASSLEGGGEAFF.

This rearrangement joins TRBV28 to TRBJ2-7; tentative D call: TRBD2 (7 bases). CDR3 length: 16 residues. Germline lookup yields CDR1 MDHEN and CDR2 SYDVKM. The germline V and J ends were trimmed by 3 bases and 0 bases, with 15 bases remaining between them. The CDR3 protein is CASSFRAGTHSYEQYF. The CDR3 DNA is TGTGCCAGCAGTTTTAGAGCGGGGACACACTCCTACGAGCAGTACTTC.